Below, 19 T cell receptor beta chains from the same sample are listed, as sequenced in a study of blood T cell repertoires in COVID-19. The repertoire was sequenced with immunoSEQ multiplex PCR; TCRdb's copy has only in-frame clones and lacks some. The repertoire holds under 250,000 clones, about nine tenths seen once, with roughly 12% in the top ten. Sequencing used peripheral blood. The receptors here all came from a man in his fifties or sixties with COVID-19, enrolled during active disease.

The chain is built from TRBV19 and TRBJ1-5; possibly TRBD1 for D (5 bases). Deletions cut 1 base from V and 10 bases from J, with 11 bases between. The CDR3 runs 13 residues. From germline, CDR1 is LNHDA and CDR2 SQIVND (reference sequence). The CDR3 nucleotides are TGTGCCAGTAGTATAGGGGGCTCCCAACCCCAGCATTTT. Amino acids: CASSIGGSQPQHF.

There are a few counts of this clone. The J gene is TRBJ2-1, the V gene TRBV6-5, with TRBD2 matching 8 bases. CDR1 MNHEY and CDR2 SVGAGI come from the germline V gene. The CDR3 sequence is 15 residues long. With 6 bases clipped from V and 7 bases from J, the junction kept 11 bases outside the gene matches. The chain's CDR3 is CASSSEVAGRNEQFF. CDR3 sequence (DNA): TGTGCCAGCAGCAGTGAGGTAGCGGGAAGGAATGAGCAGTTCTTC.

This sequence joins TRBV27 and TRBJ2-7, with 7 bases fitting TRBD1. Germline V lookup: CDR1 MNHEY, CDR2 SMNVEV (reference sequence). The CDR3 length is 10 residues. Germline trimming cut 9 bases from V and 12 bases from J; bases unmatched to any gene: 8. The CDR3 nucleotides are TGTGCCAGGACGACAGGGAGTGCGTACTTC. This codes for CARTTGSAYF.

This sequence joins TRBV6-5 and TRBJ2-2; a weak D match, TRBD1 (6 bases). The CDR3 runs to 14 residues. In germline, CDR1 is MNHEY, CDR2 SVGAGI. The V end lost 8 bases, the J end lost 6 bases, and 16 bases lay between the germline ends. In DNA form, the CDR3 reads TGTGCCAGCCCCAGCTGGCAGGGGTCCGGGGAGCTGTTTTTT. It yields the protein CASPSWQGSGELFF.

J is TRBJ1-3 and V is TRBV18, with no clear D. CDR3 length: 15 amino acids. The V gene's germline CDR1 is KGHSH and CDR2 LQKENI. The V end lost 3 bases, the J end lost 2 bases, and 11 bases lay between the germline ends. The CDR3 reads CASSPQRLTGNTIYF. The CDR3 bases are TGTGCCAGCTCACCCCAGCGGTTAACTGGAAACACCATATATTTT.

The chain links TRBV15 to TRBJ2-7, with TRBD1 matching over 7 bases. CDR3 size: 16 residues. Looked up from germline, CDR1 is LNHNV and CDR2 is YYDKDF (reference sequence). The junction had 12 bases not matched to a gene; V was cut back by 2 bases and J by 5 bases. The DNA for the CDR3 is TGTGCCACCAGCAGAACCCAGACAGGGCCTCGGGACGAGCAGTACTTC. Protein sequence: CATSRTQTGPRDEQYF.

CDR3 in DNA: TGTGCCAGCAGCGTGGGGGACAGGAACACTGAAGCTTTCTTT. Translated: CASSVGDRNTEAFF. The gene calls are TRBV5-5 and TRBJ1-1; 7 bases line up with TRBD1. Germline CDR1 reads SGHKS; CDR2 reads YYEKEE (reference sequence). The junction had 4 bases not matched to a gene; V was cut back by 4 bases and J by 1 base. The CDR3 totals 14 residues.

CDR3 sequence: CASSPRAEKLFF. CDR3 coding DNA: TGTGCCAGCAGTCCCAGGGCAGAAAAACTGTTTTTT. The rearrangement uses TRBV12-3 or TRBV12-4 and TRBJ1-4; D perhaps matches TRBD1 (5 bases). V lost 5 bases, J lost 8 bases, and 9 bases lay in between. This CDR3 has 12 amino acids.

The chain employs TRBV28 and TRBJ1-2, with a weak D call TRBD1 (6 bases). CDR1 MDHEN and CDR2 SYDVKM come from the germline V gene. V lost 3 bases and J lost 8, with 22 bases in between. The CDR3 has 16 residues. The DNA of the CDR3 is TGTGCCAGCAGTTTCATCGGGACACCTCGTTTGAAGGGCTACACCTTC. This codes for CASSFIGTPRLKGYTF.

The CDR3: CASSFQGRSSYEQYF. The DNA of the CDR3 is TGTGCCAGTAGTTTTCAGGGAAGGAGCTCCTACGAGCAGTACTTC. This chain links TRBV19 with TRBJ2-7; D possibly corresponds to TRBD1 (5 bases). Germline V CDR1 and CDR2: LNHDA, SQIVND (reference sequence). CDR3 size: 15 residues. V lost 5 bases and J lost 0, with 14 bases in between.

This clone was observed a handful of times. This rearrangement joins TRBV9 to TRBJ2-1; 13 nucleotides align to TRBD2. CDR3 length: 16 residues. V gave up 4 bases and J gave up 9 bases; unmatched junction bases: 10. CDR1 is SGDLS, CDR2 YYNGEE, per germline. The CDR3 sequence: CASSPTSGGAYREQFF. The DNA of the CDR3 is TGTGCCAGCAGCCCTACTAGCGGGGGGGCGTACCGTGAGCAGTTCTTC.

The V gene is TRBV28, the J gene TRBJ1-2; 9 bases are a match to TRBD1. Germline loops: CDR1 MDHEN, CDR2 SYDVKM. This CDR3 has 14 residues. V lost 11 bases to trimming and J lost 5 bases; unmatched junction nucleotides: 12. The CDR3 DNA reads as TGTGCCTGCCAAAGGGGACAGGGTGGATATGGCTACACCTTC. Protein sequence: CACQRGQGGYGYTF.

About this clone itself: Other nucleotide sequences in the sample specify the same CDR3. This chain links TRBV5-4 with TRBJ2-2, with a possible D match to TRBD1 (5 bases). V lost 0 bases, J lost 5 bases, and 5 bases lay in between. Germline CDR1 is SGHNT and CDR2 is YYREEE (reference sequence). This CDR3 is built from 13 residues. The CDR3 nucleotides read TGTGCCAGCAGCTTGGCAGGGACCGGGGAGCTGTTTTTT. Its protein product is CASSLAGTGELFF.

CDR3 residues: CSARSYNEQFF. CDR3 DNA: TGCAGTGCCCGGTCCTACAATGAGCAGTTCTTC. The chain couples TRBV20-1 to TRBJ2-1; D is unclear. Per the germline V gene, CDR1 is DFQATT and CDR2 is SNEGSKA (reference sequence). V gave up 6 bases and J gave up 1 base, with 4 bases separating them. The CDR3 runs to 11 residues.

This clone was recorded only once. The chain links TRBV5-1 to TRBJ2-3, with D perhaps matching TRBD2 (6 bases). CDR3 length: 16 residues. Germline V gene lookup returns CDR1 SGHRS and CDR2 YFSETQ. V lost 1 base to trimming and J lost 2 bases, with 14 bases between them. The CDR3 nucleotides are TGCGCCAGCAGCTTGCCATCCCGGGGGACCACAGATACGCAGTATTTT. This codes for CASSLPSRGTTDTQYF.

The chain recombines TRBV2 with TRBJ2-2; 10 bases fit TRBD2. CDR1 is SNHLY and CDR2 is FYNNEI in the germline V gene. With 4 bases clipped from V and 0 bases from J, the junction kept 8 bases outside the gene matches. The CDR3 consists of 18 residues. The CDR3 sequence: CASSAVAGGPANTGELFF. The CDR3, as DNA: TGTGCCAGCAGTGCGGTAGCGGGGGGACCAGCGAACACCGGGGAGCTGTTTTTT.

The chain recombines TRBV30 with TRBJ1-6, with 10 bases that match TRBD1. The CDR3 is 15 amino acids. V gave up 5 bases and J gave up 2 bases; unmatched junction bases: 3. Germline-derived CDR1 and CDR2 are GTSNPN and SVGIG (reference sequence). CDR3 in amino acids: CAWAGQGAYNSPLHF. The CDR3 DNA follows: TGTGCCTGGGCCGGACAGGGGGCCTATAATTCACCCCTCCACTTT.

The V call is TRBV7-2, the J call TRBJ2-7; D perhaps matches TRBD1 (8 bases). The V gene lost 5 bases and the J gene lost 4 bases, with 27 bases spanning the gap. The CDR3 contains 18 residues. Germline V gene sequence: CDR1 SGHTA, CDR2 FQGNSA. For the CDR3, the DNA is TGTGCCAGCAGCAAAAGGTCTACAGGGGGGAGGGTCGAGTACGAGCAGTACTTC. This codes for CASSKRSTGGRVEYEQYF.

This clone was detected once. The V gene is TRBV28, the J gene TRBJ2-7, with 10 bases that match TRBD1. The J segment lost 4 bases and the V segment lost 10 bases, leaving 7 bases of the junction unmatched. The CDR3 sequence is 13 residues long. Germline lookup yields CDR1 MDHEN and CDR2 SYDVKM. The CDR3 DNA sequence: TGTGCCACAGGGACAGGGGTTCCTTACGAGCAGTACTTC. It translates to CATGTGVPYEQYF.